One sample yielded the 30 T cell receptor beta chains listed below, sequenced in a study of blood T cell repertoires in COVID-19. The method was immunoSEQ multiplex PCR; TCRdb's version includes in-frame clones alone and lacks a portion of them. The repertoire holds hundreds of thousands of clones, with more than 85% as singletons. Sequenced: peripheral blood. These receptors all stem from a young woman with acute or convalescent COVID-19.

The chain couples TRBV5-1 to TRBJ2-3; 8 nucleotides align to TRBD1. V gave up 4 bases and J gave up 7 bases; unmatched junction bases: 8. CDR1 and CDR2 (germline): SGHRS, YFSETQ. This CDR3 region has 14 residues. CDR3 coding DNA: TGCGCCAGCAGCCCTGAGGACAGGGTGAATACGCAGTATTTT. It encodes CASSPEDRVNTQYF.

The chain joins TRBV19 to TRBJ2-7; D perhaps matches TRBD1 (6 bases). V was cut by 6 bases and J by 1 base, with 7 bases left in between. Germline V gene data show CDR1 as LNHDA and CDR2 as SQIVND (reference sequence). The CDR3 has 12 residues. CDR3 amino acids: CASSRGSYEQYF. The CDR3 nucleotides read TGTGCCAGTAGCAGGGGTTCCTACGAGCAGTACTTC.

In its sample, this clone was seen a few times. The sample carries other DNA sequences with the same CDR3. The chain is built from TRBV27 and TRBJ2-7; no clear D. The CDR3 covers 13 residues. V was pared by 5 bases and J by 3 bases, with 11 bases between. Germline loops: CDR1 MNHEY, CDR2 SMNVEV (reference sequence). DNA of the CDR3: TGTGCCAGCAGTCCCGGCGGTAGCTACGAGCAGTACTTC. Encoded protein: CASSPGGSYEQYF.

The chain combines TRBV15 with TRBJ1-5, with TRBD1 matching 7 bases. This CDR3 spans 17 amino acids. Germline CDR1 is LNHNV and CDR2 is YYDKDF (reference sequence). The junction had 5 bases not matched to a gene; V was cut back by 0 bases and J by 0 bases. The CDR3 here is CATSRDQGGPSNQPQHF. The CDR3 nucleotides are TGTGCCACCAGCAGAGATCAAGGGGGCCCTAGCAATCAGCCCCAGCATTTT. The full variable domain, rest sourced from reference TRBV15 and TRBJ1-5, is DAMVIQNPRYQVTQFGKPVTLSCSQTLNHNVMYWYQQKSSQAPKLLFHYYDKDFNNEADTPDNFQSRRPNTSFCFLDIRSPGLGDTAMYLCATSRDQGGPSNQPQHFGDGTRLSIL.

The chain links TRBV27 to TRBJ1-6; 9 positions agree with TRBD1. V was clipped by 7 bases and J by 7 bases; unmatched bases: 8. This CDR3 is 15 amino acids long. The germline V gene has CDR1 MNHEY and CDR2 SMNVEV (reference sequence). DNA of the CDR3: TGTGCCAGCACTTTTTGGGACAGGGAAAATTCACCCCTCCACTTT. Protein: CASTFWDRENSPLHF.

This clone was seen a single time. The chain recombines TRBV3-1 (or the pseudogene TRBV3-2) with TRBJ2-1; the D is unclear. V was clipped by 4 bases and J by 2 bases, with 3 bases between them. The CDR3 totals 12 residues. CDR1 and CDR2 from the germline V gene are LGHDT and YNNKEL (reference sequence). CDR3 DNA sequence: TGTGCCAGCAGCCTCGCCTACAATGAGCAGTTCTTC. Protein product: CASSLAYNEQFF.

This chain links TRBV6-5 with TRBJ2-5, with a tentative D call TRBD1 (5 bases). Trimming cost V 8 bases and J 0 bases, with 13 bases left between them. Germline V gives CDR1 MNHEY, CDR2 SVGAGI. The CDR3 length is 14 residues. As DNA, the CDR3 is TGTGCCAGCCGCCCGACAGAGTACCAAGAGACCCAGTACTTC. Amino acids: CASRPTEYQETQYF.

The rearrangement uses TRBV11-1 and TRBJ1-5, with unresolved D. The germline CDR1 and CDR2 sequences are SGHAT and FQDESV (reference sequence). The CDR3 sequence is 15 residues long. With 10 bases removed from V and 5 bases from J, the gap between germline ends came to 21 bases. CDR3 sequence (DNA): TGTGCCACCACTAGGGTACAGTCCGGACATCAGCCCCAGCATTTT. This encodes CATTRVQSGHQPQHF.

The J gene is TRBJ2-1, the V gene TRBV3-1 (or the pseudogene TRBV3-2); D might be TRBD2 (6 bases). The CDR3 is 16 residues long. Germline assignment: CDR1 LGHDT and CDR2 YNNKEL (reference sequence). The V and J ends lost 2 bases and 4 bases respectively, with 15 bases between them. CDR3 nucleotides: TGTGCCAGCAGCCAACGAAGGGGCGCGGGGTACAATGAGCAGTTCTTC. It codes for CASSQRRGAGYNEQFF.

The chain links TRBV19 to TRBJ2-1; 8 nucleotides line up with TRBD2. The CDR3 has 13 residues. With V trimmed by 7 bases and J by 5 bases, 4 bases remained unmatched. The germline V gene encodes CDR1 LNHDA and CDR2 SQIVND (reference sequence). CDR3 in amino acids: CASKAGGHNEQFF. Here the CDR3 DNA reads TGTGCCAGTAAGGCGGGGGGTCACAATGAGCAGTTCTTC.

Regarding this clone: A much larger clone is a single base away; this may be a read error. The chain is built from TRBV6-5 and TRBJ1-5; tentatively, D is TRBD1 (6 bases). Germline CDR1 reads MNHEY; CDR2 reads SVGAGI. V lost 6 bases, J lost 4 bases, and 10 bases lay in between. This CDR3 region has 13 residues. For the CDR3, the DNA is TGTGCCAGCAGACTCGGACAGAATCAGCCCCAGCATTTT. Its translation is CASRLGQNQPQHF.

The genes are TRBV5-1 and TRBJ1-1; D is uncertain. The CDR3 covers 14 residues. Germline assignment: CDR1 SGHRS and CDR2 YFSETQ. V lost 0 bases, J lost 1 base, and 7 bases lay in between. The CDR3 sequence is CASSLDIENTEAFF. The CDR3 DNA reads as TGCGCCAGCAGCTTGGACATTGAGAACACTGAAGCTTTCTTT.

The chain combines TRBV6-5 with TRBJ1-1, with D maybe TRBD1 (5 bases). Germline lookup yields CDR1 MNHEY and CDR2 SVGAGI. The CDR3 is made up of 14 amino acids. Between the trimmed V and J ends, which lost 5 bases and 3 bases, there was a span of 13 bases. The CDR3 sequence is CASSPQGLDTEAFF. The CDR3 coding sequence is TGTGCCAGCAGTCCCCAGGGTCTGGACACTGAAGCTTTCTTT.

This clone was observed a single time. V gene TRBV3-1 (or the pseudogene TRBV3-2) combines with J gene TRBJ1-2; 8 nucleotides agree with TRBD1. This CDR3 spans 16 amino acids. From germline, CDR1 is LGHDT and CDR2 YNNKEL (reference sequence). V was pared by 4 bases and J by 3 bases, with 10 bases of the junction left unmatched. This CDR3 reads CASSPNWARGHYGYTF. The CDR3 coding sequence is TGTGCCAGCAGCCCGAACTGGGCCAGGGGGCACTATGGCTACACCTTC.

The chain links TRBV25-1 to TRBJ1-4; possible D gene TRBD1, 5 bases. The CDR3 totals 14 residues. V dropped 3 bases and J dropped 6 bases, with 11 bases sitting between them. Germline V gene sequence: CDR1 MGHDK, CDR2 SYGVNS. The CDR3 DNA follows: TGTGCCAGCAGTGAGGAGGGGAGTTATGAAAAACTGTTTTTT. This gives the protein CASSEEGSYEKLFF.

This chain connects TRBV28 to TRBJ2-7, with 9 bases aligning to TRBD1. Germline CDR1 reads MDHEN; CDR2 reads SYDVKM. The CDR3 totals 14 residues. With V trimmed by 2 bases and J by 7 bases, 6 bases remained unmatched. This CDR3 is CASSLGTGFREQYF. CDR3 nucleotides: TGTGCCAGCAGTTTAGGGACAGGGTTCCGGGAGCAGTACTTC.

The V and J genes are TRBV10-3 and TRBJ1-2; 7 nucleotides line up with TRBD1. The CDR3 has 13 residues. J was trimmed by 4 bases and V by 3 bases; bases with no gene match: 2. From germline, CDR1 is ENHRY and CDR2 SYGVKD. The CDR3 bases are TGTGCCATCAGTGATGGGGACAGCTATGGCTACACCTTC. Amino acids: CAISDGDSYGYTF.

The chain employs TRBV6-1 and TRBJ2-3; 9 nucleotides match TRBD2. The CDR3 totals 14 residues. Germline V gene sequence: CDR1 MNHNS, CDR2 SASEGT. V gave up 4 bases and J gave up 6 bases; unmatched junction bases: 5. The CDR3 DNA is TGTGCCAGCAGTGGAGCGGGGGGTTGGGATACGCAGTATTTT. This codes for CASSGAGGWDTQYF.

The CDR3 nucleotides are TGTGCCAGCAGTTTTGGAGGGGTTAACACTGAAGCTTTCTTT. Its protein is CASSFGGVNTEAFF. The rearrangement uses TRBV27 and TRBJ1-1, with D possibly TRBD1 on 5 matching bases. The V gene's germline CDR1 is MNHEY and CDR2 SMNVEV (reference sequence). V was cut by 3 bases and J by 2 bases, with 10 bases left in between. This CDR3 has 14 amino acids.

V and J are TRBV9 and TRBJ2-7; D unclear. The V and J ends lost 3 bases and 7 bases respectively, with 29 bases between them. Germline values: CDR1 SGDLS, CDR2 YYNGEE. The CDR3 length is 18 residues. CDR3 nucleotide sequence: TGTGCCAGCAGCGCCAGCTCTAACCCCTCGTATCCTACGAGGGAGCAGTACTTC. It encodes CASSASSNPSYPTREQYF.

This chain links TRBV11-2 with TRBJ1-2; 9 bases are a match to TRBD1. Germline CDR1 SGHAT, CDR2 FQNNGV. V dropped 6 bases and J dropped 4; count of bases not matched to a gene: 3. The CDR3 has 13 amino acids. In DNA form, the CDR3 reads TGTGCCAGCAGGGGACAGGGAGGCTATGGCTACACCTTC. Translated, it gives CASRGQGGYGYTF.

The chain uses TRBV5-1 and TRBJ2-1, with D unclear. From germline, CDR1 is SGHRS and CDR2 YFSETQ. Trimming took off 1 base at V and 9 bases at J, with 14 bases between the two ends. The CDR3 contains 14 residues. CDR3 loop: CASSLNPSVGEQFF. CDR3 coding DNA: TGCGCCAGCAGCTTGAACCCCTCGGTCGGTGAGCAGTTCTTC.

Only one count was recorded for this clone. V gene TRBV30 combines with J gene TRBJ1-1, with 10 positions matching TRBD1. This CDR3 contains 12 residues. V lost 8 bases, J lost 1 base, and 1 base stayed unmatched. The germline gives CDR1 GTSNPN, CDR2 SVGIG (reference sequence). The CDR3 sequence: CAGDRGNTEAFF. The DNA of the CDR3 is TGTGCCGGGGACAGGGGGAACACTGAAGCTTTCTTT.

CDR3 protein: CASSQAGTSGYPSDTQYF. The CDR3 nucleotides read TGCGCCAGCAGCCAAGCCGGGACTAGCGGGTACCCGTCAGATACGCAGTATTTT. This chain connects TRBV4-1 to TRBJ2-3; TRBD2 matches at 12 bases. Germline V gene sequence: CDR1 MGHRA, CDR2 YSYEKL. The CDR3 consists of 18 residues. Trimming removed 1 base from V and 4 bases from J; junction bases left unmatched: 9.

This clone was observed once. The J gene is TRBJ2-7, the V gene TRBV24-1; 7 nucleotides match TRBD1. This CDR3 spans 14 amino acids. Germline assignment: CDR1 KGHDR and CDR2 SFDVKD. The ends lost 4 bases at V and 5 bases at J; junction bases unmatched: 7. Written as DNA, the CDR3 is TGTGCCACCAGTGACCCAAGACAGGGTAACGAGCAGTACTTC. As protein: CATSDPRQGNEQYF.

Only one count was recorded for this clone. The rearrangement joins TRBV19 to TRBJ2-1, with D tentatively TRBD2 (6 bases). Trimming left V 4 bases short and J 8 bases short, with 12 bases between. This CDR3 contains 13 residues. Germline V CDR1 and CDR2: LNHDA, SQIVND (reference sequence). CDR3 in amino acids: CASSKSRGDEQFF. The CDR3 coding sequence is TGTGCCAGTAGTAAGAGCCGCGGGGATGAGCAGTTCTTC.

This clone appeared once. The chain joins TRBV15 to TRBJ1-5; D is unclear. With 0 bases removed from V and 5 bases from J, the gap between germline ends came to 11 bases. Germline CDR1 LNHNV, CDR2 YYDKDF (reference sequence). CDR3 length equals 15 residues. CDR3 DNA: TGTGCCACCAGCAGAGACTTCGGCGGAGATCAGCCCCAGCATTTT. Amino acid sequence: CATSRDFGGDQPQHF. Supplemented by reference TRBV15 and TRBJ1-5, the full variable domain reads DAMVIQNPRYQVTQFGKPVTLSCSQTLNHNVMYWYQQKSSQAPKLLFHYYDKDFNNEADTPDNFQSRRPNTSFCFLDIRSPGLGDTAMYLCATSRDFGGDQPQHFGDGTRLSIL.

This chain links TRBV28 with TRBJ2-5; 8 bases map to TRBD1. The CDR3 has 13 amino acids. The germline V gene has CDR1 MDHEN and CDR2 SYDVKM. The J segment lost 4 bases and the V segment lost 8 bases, leaving 6 bases of the junction unmatched. CDR3 bases: TGTGCCAGCCTGCAGGGGGCCGGAGAGACCCAGTACTTC. Translation: CASLQGAGETQYF.

The J gene is TRBJ1-4, the V gene TRBV18; TRBD1 might be the D (6 bases). Germline CDR1 is KGHSH and CDR2 is LQKENI. The CDR3 runs 13 residues. Trimming took off 6 bases at V and 7 bases at J, with 12 bases between the two ends. The chain's CDR3 is CASSNRDTEKLFF. The CDR3, as DNA: TGTGCCAGCTCGAACCGGGACACTGAAAAACTGTTTTTT. Full variable domain (missing parts from reference TRBV18 and TRBJ1-4): NAGVMQNPRHLVRRRGQEARLRCSPMKGHSHVYWYRQLPEEGLKFMVYLQKENIIDESGMPKERFSAEFPKEGPSILRIQQVVRGDSAAYFCASSNRDTEKLFFGSGTQLSVL.

J is TRBJ2-5 and V is TRBV28; no clear D gene. Germline CDR1 and CDR2: MDHEN and SYDVKM. V was trimmed by 3 bases and J by 5 bases, leaving 13 bases between them. The CDR3 loop spans 14 amino acids. This chain's CDR3 is CASSLMKESETQYF. Written as DNA, the CDR3 is TGTGCCAGCAGTTTGATGAAGGAGAGTGAGACCCAGTACTTC.